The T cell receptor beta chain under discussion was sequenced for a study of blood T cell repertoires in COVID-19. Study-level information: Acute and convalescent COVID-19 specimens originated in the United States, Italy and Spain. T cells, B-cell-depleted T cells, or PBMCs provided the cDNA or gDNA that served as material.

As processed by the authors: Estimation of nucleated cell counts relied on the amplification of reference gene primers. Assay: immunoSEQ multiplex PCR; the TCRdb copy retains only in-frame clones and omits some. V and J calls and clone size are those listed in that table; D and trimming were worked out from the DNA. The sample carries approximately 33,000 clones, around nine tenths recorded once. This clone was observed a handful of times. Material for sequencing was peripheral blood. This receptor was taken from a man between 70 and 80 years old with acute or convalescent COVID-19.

In DNA, the CDR3 is TGTGCCAGCGGCCGTCCAGCGGGAGCTGGGGAGCTGTTTTTT. Protein product: CASGRPAGAGELFF. V gene TRBV7-2 combines with J gene TRBJ2-2; the match to TRBD2 covers 8 bases. The V and J ends lost 8 bases and 8 bases, in that order; junction bases with no gene match: 10. Germline V gene sequence: CDR1 SGHTA, CDR2 FQGNSA. The CDR3 consists of 14 residues.